The 25 T cell receptor beta chains below come from one sample, sequenced in a study of HIV-infected patients and healthy controls. Alpha and beta constant-region primers primed reverse transcription of about 470 ng RNA. Using multiplexing indices, alpha and beta chain libraries were generated apart by chain-specific third strand synthesis. Each CDR3 protein is one row after TCRdb ran MiXCR on the 5' RACE reads. The sample shows roughly 16,000 distinct CDR3 sequences, around 5.5% of them seen only once. The repertoire came from unfractionated whole blood and reflected all unsorted peripheral T cells. The source material was blood. The receptor set was obtained from an adult in good health.

The table lists this clonotype with many counts. This chain uses TRBV12-3 or TRBV12-4 with TRBJ2-3; D may be TRBD1 or TRBD2 (6 bases each). Trimming pared 1 base from V and 0 bases from J, leaving 11 bases between. The CDR3 sequence is 16 residues long. The CDR3 region is CASSLDGGLSTDTQYF. The CDR3 DNA sequence: TGTGCCAGCAGTTTAGACGGGGGCCTCAGCACAGATACGCAGTATTTT.

This clonotype was detected ten times or more. This sequence joins TRBV15 and TRBJ1-1; TRBD1 aligns across 7 bases. Trimming removed 2 bases from V and 0 bases from J; junction bases left unmatched: 9. Germline V gene data show CDR1 as LNHNV and CDR2 as YYDKDF (reference sequence). The CDR3 spans 17 residues. Written as DNA, the CDR3 is TGTGCCACCAGCAGATGGGCGCGGGGGACAGTGAACACTGAAGCTTTCTTT. Translating it yields CATSRWARGTVNTEAFF.

This clonotype was counted ten times or more. This rearrangement joins TRBV5-4 to TRBJ2-5, with 7 bases that match TRBD2. CDR1 and CDR2 from the germline V gene are SGHNT and YYREEE (reference sequence). J was trimmed by 5 bases and V by 4 bases; bases with no gene match: 8. This CDR3 is built from 14 residues. CDR3 sequence: CASSQGGSGETQYF. In DNA, the CDR3 is TGTGCCAGCAGCCAGGGAGGGTCAGGGGAGACCCAGTACTTC.

The sample holds many counts of this clonotype. In DNA, the CDR3 is TGTGCCAGCTGGCAAAACTCCGGGACAGTCTTCTCTGGGGCCAACGTCCTGACTTTC. Translated, it gives CASWQNSGTVFSGANVLTF. The gene calls are TRBV7-9 and TRBJ2-6; 7 positions agree with TRBD1. Losses at the gene ends were 8 bases for V and 0 bases for J; bases not matched to a gene: 16. CDR1 is SEHNR and CDR2 is FQNEAQ in the germline V gene (reference sequence). This CDR3 spans 19 amino acids. Supplemented by reference TRBV7-9 and TRBJ2-6, the full variable domain reads DTGVSQNPRHKITKRGQNVTFRCDPISEHNRLYWYRQTLGQGPEFLTYFQNEAQLEKSRLLSDRFSAERPKGSFSTLEIQRTEQGDSAMYLCASWQNSGTVFSGANVLTFGAGSRLTVL.

The J gene is TRBJ1-1, the V gene TRBV13; 10 bases agree with TRBD1. The junction had 12 bases not matched to a gene; V was cut back by 2 bases and J by 6 bases. The CDR3 runs to 17 residues. Germline lookup yields CDR1 PRHDT and CDR2 FYEKMQ (reference sequence). DNA of the CDR3: TGTGCCAGCAGCTTAATGGGTGACAGGGGGCCAGAGGCTGAAGCTTTCTTT. It encodes CASSLMGDRGPEAEAFF.

This clonotype has ten or more counts. The chain carries TRBV29-1 and TRBJ1-5; maybe TRBD1 (6 bases). Trimming took off 5 bases at V and 0 bases at J, with 11 bases between the two ends. Germline V CDR1 and CDR2: SQVTM, ANQGSEA. This CDR3 spans 14 amino acids. DNA for the CDR3: TGCAGCGTTCGATCGGACAGTAGCAATCAGCCCCAGCATTTT. It yields the protein CSVRSDSSNQPQHF.

At least ten counts were recorded for this clonotype. The chain uses TRBV10-3 and TRBJ2-3; no reliable D call. The V end lost 5 bases, the J end lost 1 base, and 10 bases lay between the germline ends. The germline gives CDR1 ENHRY, CDR2 SYGVKD. The CDR3 length is 14 residues. CDR3 amino acids: CAISQLTRTDTQYF. DNA for the CDR3: TGTGCCATCAGTCAGCTAACCCGCACAGATACGCAGTATTTT.

This clonotype appeared many times. The chain joins TRBV6-1 to TRBJ2-5; D remains unclear. The CDR3 has 13 residues. CDR1 is MNHNS and CDR2 is SASEGT in the germline V gene. With 3 bases removed from V and 4 bases from J, the gap between germline ends came to 9 bases. The CDR3 protein is CASSESRIETQYF. The CDR3 DNA sequence: TGTGCCAGCAGTGAGAGCCGGATAGAGACCCAGTACTTC.

Within the sample, this clonotype is medium-sized. The rearrangement joins TRBV4-3 to TRBJ2-3; the match to TRBD2 covers 8 bases. The CDR3 has 13 residues. Germline-derived CDR1 and CDR2 are LGHNA and YSLEER. The ends lost 4 bases at V and 6 bases at J; junction bases unmatched: 3. Written as DNA, the CDR3 is TGCGCCAGCAGCCGTGGACTAGCTGATACGCAGTATTTT. Its translation: CASSRGLADTQYF.

This clonotype has ten or more counts. The chain couples TRBV29-1 to TRBJ2-3; unclear D gene. V gave up 7 bases and J gave up 4 bases, with 18 bases separating them. The CDR3 runs to 14 residues. Per germline, CDR1 SQVTM and CDR2 ANQGSEA. The CDR3 DNA is TGCAGCGGGGCGACACCTCTATCTGCAGATACGCAGTATTTT. Residues: CSGATPLSADTQYF.

This clonotype was counted ten times or more. The chain has TRBV20-1 and TRBJ1-5; unclear D gene. The CDR3 is 14 residues long. V shed 0 bases and J shed 1 base, with 7 bases lying between them. Per germline, CDR1 DFQATT and CDR2 SNEGSKA (reference sequence). CDR3 sequence (DNA): TGCAGTGCTAGAGATTTGTGGAGCAATCAGCCCCAGCATTTT. Its protein is CSARDLWSNQPQHF.

This clonotype was detected many times. The chain recombines TRBV9 with TRBJ2-3; no firm D call. The CDR3 extends over 17 amino acids. Trimming removed 0 bases from V and 2 bases from J, with 16 bases in between. CDR1 is SGDLS, CDR2 YYNGEE, per germline. This CDR3 reads CASSVESPGRNTDTQYF. DNA for the CDR3: TGTGCCAGCAGCGTAGAAAGTCCCGGCAGGAACACAGATACGCAGTATTTT.

Ten or more counts support this clonotype. V usage is TRBV20-1 and J usage is TRBJ1-1; perhaps TRBD1 as D (6 bases). V shed 8 bases and J shed 6 bases, with 13 bases lying between them. Germline V gives CDR1 DFQATT, CDR2 SNEGSKA (reference sequence). CDR3 length: 11 amino acids. The CDR3 spells CSLNRDPEAFF. The CDR3 bases are TGCAGTTTGAACAGGGACCCTGAAGCTTTCTTT.

The table lists this clonotype with many counts. J is TRBJ2-6 and V is TRBV11-2; D call uncertain. Germline V gene sequence: CDR1 SGHAT, CDR2 FQNNGV. V lost 1 base and J lost 4, with 11 bases in between. The CDR3 is 16 amino acids. The CDR3 coding sequence is TGTGCCAGCAGCTTAGGGATGCTACCGGGGGCCAACGTCCTGACTTTC. Translating it yields CASSLGMLPGANVLTF.

This clonotype came up many times. The rearrangement links TRBV20-1 to TRBJ2-3, with D possibly matching TRBD2 (5 bases). Germline lookup yields CDR1 DFQATT and CDR2 SNEGSKA (reference sequence). The CDR3 contains 13 residues. The V end was cut by 5 bases, the J end by 2 bases, with 11 bases between. The CDR3 protein is CSAHRGTTDTQYF. CDR3 DNA: TGCAGTGCTCACCGGGGTACCACAGATACGCAGTATTTT.

This clonotype was recorded at least ten times. V usage is TRBV6-6 and J usage is TRBJ1-6, with D perhaps matching TRBD1 (5 bases). This CDR3 is 15 amino acids long. Trimming cost V 2 bases and J 6 bases, with 11 bases left between them. Per the germline V gene, CDR1 is MNHNY and CDR2 is SVGAGI (reference sequence). CDR3 region: CASSYSPGRNSPLHF. The CDR3 coding sequence is TGTGCCAGCAGTTACAGCCCGGGACGTAATTCACCCCTCCACTTT.

This chain uses TRBV5-4 with TRBJ2-3; TRBD2 is a possible D gene (6 bases). Germline V lookup: CDR1 SGHNT, CDR2 YYREEE (reference sequence). The ends were cut back, 3 bases at V and 8 bases at J, with 19 bases in the middle. This CDR3 comprises 15 residues. This CDR3 is CASSSKDSGLITQYF. The CDR3 DNA sequence: TGTGCCAGCAGCTCAAAAGATTCGGGACTTATTACGCAGTATTTT.

V is TRBV19 and J is TRBJ2-2; 7 bases map to TRBD1. The CDR3 totals 17 residues. The ends lost 6 bases at V and 0 bases at J; junction bases unmatched: 10. Germline V CDR1 and CDR2: LNHDA, SQIVND (reference sequence). CDR3 sequence reads: CASSVRTGRPNTGELFF. CDR3 sequence (DNA): TGTGCCAGTAGCGTACGGACAGGACGCCCGAACACCGGGGAGCTGTTTTTT. Filled out from reference TRBV19 and TRBJ2-2, the complete variable domain reads DGGITQSPKYLFRKEGQNVTLSCEQNLNHDAMYWYRQDPGQGLRLIYYSQIVNDFQKGDIAEGYSVSREKKESFPLTVTSAQKNPTAFYLCASSVRTGRPNTGELFFGEGSRLTVL.

The rearrangement uses TRBV20-1 and TRBJ1-5; D may be TRBD1 (5 bases). The germline V and J ends were trimmed by 4 bases and 0 bases, with 19 bases remaining between them. The CDR3 totals 17 residues. Looked up from germline, CDR1 is DFQATT and CDR2 is SNEGSKA (reference sequence). In DNA, the CDR3 is TGCAGTGCTAAATTCATCGGGGGATTATATAGCAATCAGCCCCAGCATTTT. It encodes CSAKFIGGLYSNQPQHF.

Of note for this clonotype: This could be a read error, since a much larger clone is one nucleotide away. This chain connects TRBV25-1 to TRBJ1-2, with no clear D. This CDR3 contains 13 residues. V dropped 0 bases and J dropped 2 bases, with 4 bases sitting between them. The germline V gene encodes CDR1 MGHDK and CDR2 SYGVNS. Written as DNA, the CDR3 is TGTGCCAGCAGTGAATACAGAAACTATGGCTACACCTTC. The encoded protein is CASSEYRNYGYTF.

This clonotype was recorded at least ten times. The rearrangement joins TRBV2 to TRBJ2-5; the D gene could be TRBD1 or TRBD2 (5 bases each). Per the germline V gene, CDR1 is SNHLY and CDR2 is FYNNEI. The CDR3 runs 15 residues. Trimming took off 1 base at V and 4 bases at J, with 13 bases between the two ends. Written as DNA, the CDR3 is TGTGCCAGCAGTGAAGTTCCGGGACGGGGAGAGACCCAGTACTTC. It translates to CASSEVPGRGETQYF.

There are many counts of this clonotype. The rearrangement links TRBV7-9 to TRBJ1-1; TRBD1 matches at 9 bases. CDR1 and CDR2 from the germline V gene are SEHNR and FQNEAQ (reference sequence). The CDR3 totals 17 residues. V dropped 2 bases and J dropped 1; count of bases not matched to a gene: 8. CDR3 residues: CASSLITGGSRNTEAFF. The CDR3, as DNA: TGTGCCAGCAGCTTAATAACAGGGGGCTCCCGGAACACTGAAGCTTTCTTT.

This clonotype came up many times. The chain employs TRBV7-2 and TRBJ2-1, with D maybe TRBD2 (6 bases). The CDR3 spans 16 residues. With 5 bases removed from V and 0 bases from J, the gap between germline ends came to 14 bases. Germline V gene data show CDR1 as SGHTA and CDR2 as FQGNSA. For the CDR3, the DNA is TGTGCCAGCAGCCCGCTGGAGGGGAGCTCCTACAATGAGCAGTTCTTC. Translated, it gives CASSPLEGSSYNEQFF. Supplemented by reference TRBV7-2 and TRBJ2-1, the full variable domain reads GAGVSQSPSNKVTEKGKDVELRCDPISGHTALYWYRQSLGQGLEFLIYFQGNSAPDKSGLPSDRFSAERTGGSVSTLTIQRTQQEDSAVYLCASSPLEGSSYNEQFFGPGTRLTVL.

This clonotype was picked up many times. The V gene is TRBV5-5, the J gene TRBJ2-3; D unclear. The CDR3 sequence is 16 residues long. Trimming took off 6 bases at V and 8 bases at J, with 25 bases between the two ends. Germline V gives CDR1 SGHKS, CDR2 YYEKEE (reference sequence). The CDR3 region has the DNA TGTGCCAGCACCGTATTGTTCCCCCTCCAGCGTATTACGCAGTATTTT. Protein sequence: CASTVLFPLQRITQYF.

This clonotype was recorded many times. This chain connects TRBV20-1 to TRBJ2-7, with TRBD1 matching over 7 bases. Germline CDR1 reads DFQATT; CDR2 reads SNEGSKA (reference sequence). The CDR3 runs to 12 residues. Germline trimming cut 2 bases from V and 6 bases from J; bases unmatched to any gene: 4. CDR3 amino acids: CSARSNRGEQYF. The CDR3 coding sequence is TGCAGTGCTAGATCCAACAGGGGCGAGCAGTACTTC.